Given below is one T cell receptor (beta chain) in context. The antigen it binds to is not known. One base away there is no much larger clone; base qualities are not given. Libraries were made using multiplex PCR. The sequencer was an Illumina HiSeq 4000. TCR beta libraries were built with iRepertoire HTBI primers and Arm-PCR amplification of CDR3 regions. Before sequencing, the PCR products underwent gel purification. The authors' pipeline ran thus. Across samples, 62 TRBV and roughly 15 TRBJ segments were identified and used for gene usage analysis of CDR3 amino acid clonotypes. COPE and FqMerger were used to merge filtered high-quality paired reads into contigs. Contigs were aligned with BLAST to IMGT TRBV, TRBD and TRBJ reference genes, and CDR3 was defined per IMGT. Highly expanded clones were defined as clonotypes with a frequency above 0.1%. Shannon entropy was used to measure repertoire diversity, and the Gini coefficient was used to measure V-J evenness. Public clonotypes were defined as clonotypes shared by more than one individual. Using fastp at Q25 and MiXCR, TCRdb reprocessed the public reads and kept productive beta chains. CDR3 protein sequences are deduplicated, and each keeps its most common genes and DNA. These V and J calls derive from TCRdb rather than the authors' analysis. This sample comprises some 600,000 distinct CDR3 sequences, about 16% of them detected only once. The ten top clones hold about 12% of the sample.

This record belongs to a study of regulatory T cells in long-lasting Graves disease (dated by TCRdb to the early 2020s). As for the study more broadly: Patients with newly diagnosed Graves' disease had been on antithyroid drugs for under 3 months. The study was conducted in China and was registered as a clinical trial. This study used TCR sequencing and RNA sequencing of peripheral blood to compare persistent Graves' disease patients against newly diagnosed Graves' disease patients. A total of approximately 35 samples were covered by TCR sequencing, comprising approximately 13 persistent and around 20 newly diagnosed Graves' disease patients. The investigation overall reported the following: The authors noted that the small sample size was a limitation that may lower accuracy. A larger number of public clonotypes was shared among persistent patients (about 2,700) than among newly diagnosed patients (around 890). Lower TCR Shannon entropy and fewer highly expanded clones were observed in persistent Graves' disease patients than in newly diagnosed patients, which suggested clonal expansion. Persistent disease showed preferential use of TRBV28, TRBJ1-2 and TRBJ2-5, whereas newly diagnosed disease favored TRBV20-1 and TRBJ2-1. Only the TCR beta chain was sequenced and analyzed. Only peripheral blood was studied, because thyroid tissue, the primary lesion, was inaccessible.

The germline V gene (reference sequence) sets CDR1 to SEHNR and CDR2 to FQNEAQ. Reading from cysteine to phenylalanine, the CDR3 counts 19 amino acids. The DNA shown is the 57-base CDR3, in frame from base 1. Trimming takes 2 bases from V and 4 bases from J, and the germline ends sit 26 bases apart. The intended sense of this specimen's time point label: newly diagnosed GD, antithyroid drugs for less than 3 months. For both TCR sequencing and RNA sequencing, RNA was extracted from PBMCs using TRIzol. The diagnosis of Graves' disease was made according to American Thyroid Association guidelines. Patients were recruited from an endocrinology department in Xi'an, China. From each patient, approximately 10 milliliters of peripheral blood was collected into an EDTA anticoagulant tube. Ficoll Paque Plus density gradient separation was used to isolate PBMCs, and no additional T cell sorting was done. RNA quality was checked with an Agilent 2100 Bioanalyzer and agarose gel, and concentration with a NanoDrop 2000.

This sample was also put to use in a study of T cells in Graves' hyperthyroidism and ophthalmopathy. From that second study: Stable Graves' hyperthyroidism was defined as the absence of progression to ophthalmopathy over 18 months of follow-up. Hyperthyroidism patients were newly diagnosed, had a disease duration of under 2 months, and were aged 18 to 65 years. Exclusion was applied to patients with uncontrolled infections, other autoimmune diseases, pregnancy or lactation. Clinical symptoms, serum thyroxine and TRAb, thyroid ultrasound, and orbital computed tomography formed the basis for the diagnoses. A first-round RT-PCR of the TCR CDR3 used the HTBI primer set with the Qiagen OneStep RT-PCR kit. Most expanded thyroid clonotypes (frequency above 0.001) were also detected in blood, suggesting blood repertoires may reflect thyroid immune responses. Ophthalmopathy was separated from stable hyperthyroidism by a 13 V-J signature model, with approximately 90% sensitivity and approximately 84% specificity obtained in cross-validation and 80%/75% obtained in testing. In validation, progression to ophthalmopathy was predicted by the model with roughly 69% sensitivity and 72.22% specificity, a median of roughly 6.4 months before onset. A discovery cohort of approximately 100 patients, roughly 40 with Graves' ophthalmopathy and about 60 with stable Graves' hyperthyroidism, was used to find distinguishing TCR V-J signatures. Prospective prediction of ophthalmopathy was tested in an independent validation cohort consisting of 18 to 20 hyperthyroidism patients and approximately 16 patients who later progressed to ophthalmopathy. For training and testing, the 110 or so patients in the discovery cohort were randomly divided in a 7:3 ratio. Thyroid tissue and blood T-cell repertoires from several Graves' hyperthyroidism patients were also compared in the study. After blood sampling, hyperthyroidism patients were treated with methimazole at a starting dose of 30 mg daily, and ophthalmopathy patients were treated with high-dose intravenous methylprednisolone. Libraries were constructed in a second round of multiplex PCR, after which size selection and purification were carried out. The libraries were sequenced on an Illumina HiSeq2000 using paired-end 100 bp reads. SOAPnuke was used to process the raw data, with reads discarded if the reads contained adapters or uncalled bases, had a mean Phred below 15, or lacked an exact constant-primer or identifier match. High-quality paired reads were merged using COPE v1.2.5, and each unique nucleotide sequence was defined as a clonotype. MiTCR v1.1 was used to align clonotypes to the IMGT TRBV, TRBD and TRBJ reference segments. Only V-J combinations with frequency above 0.0001, covering 99% to 99.2% of repertoires, were analysed. The TCS score was defined as the ratio of F50 (clonal expansion) to E x V (chaos), calculated using BLOSUM62-based TCRdist between CDR3 peptides within each V-J. Welch's t-statistics and random forest reduced 450 to 600 V-J features to around 14, which were used in a naive Bayes classifier (R e1071). No statistical method was used to set the sample size in advance, and investigators knew the group allocation. According to the paper, TCR Vbeta CDR3 sequencing was carried out on 135 peripheral blood samples, which came from about 45 ophthalmopathy, around 75 hyperthyroidism and roughly 17 progressor patients.

The origin of this receptor is a man in his late teens or twenties with Graves disease. Donor details come from another sample of the same person, matched by shared clones. The chain joins TRBV7-9 to TRBJ1-1; TRBD1 could be the D gene, as 6 bases match. Sequenced material: peripheral blood mononuclear cells (PBMCs), taken at new diagnosis, from a patient treated with antithyroid drugs. The DNA reads as follows: TGTGCCAGCAGCTTAAGTAGAGGACAGAGACGAACAGAGCGCACTGAAGCTTTCTTT. Its protein product is CASSLSRGQRRTERTEAFF.